A single TCR beta chain is shown here with its context. Its antigen is still unknown. All patients were mismatch repair deficient, assessed by either PCR or immunohistochemistry. CDR1 and CDR2 from the germline V gene are SGHDN and FVKESK. Trimming at V came to 1 base and at J to 4 bases, leaving 6 bases not matched to a gene. This CDR3 has 15 amino acids. The record originates from a study of PD-1 blockade in mismatch repair-deficient tumors. Study results and limitations: Rapid post-treatment expansion, then contraction, generally preceding radiologic response, marked tumor-resident clones.

Assay used: immunoSEQ multiplex PCR; TCRdb lists only in-frame clones, some missing. The sample lists some 100,000 clones, about 79% occurring once. This specimen was peripheral blood, taken roughly 35 weeks after starting pembrolizumab. The chain employs TRBV14 and TRBJ2-5, with 7 positions matching TRBD1. The TCR sequence derives from an adult with mismatch repair-deficient cancer. CDR3 amino acids: CASSQAIPGGETQYF. Here the CDR3 DNA reads TGTGCCAGCAGCCAAGCTATTCCAGGGGGAGAGACCCAGTACTTC.